These 7 T cell receptor beta chains were sequenced from one sample in a study of early stage breast cancer tumors (dated by TCRdb to between 2016 and 2019). Library preparation employed the immunoSEQ multiplex PCR assay. TCRdb carries this immuneACCESS record with in-frame sequences only. Its versions omit some clonotypes, under half of them owing to an unresolved V gene in the studies checked, with the rest unexplained. This sample gives tens of thousands of clones in total; approximately 75% of them show up just once. Around a third of the sample is held by the ten biggest clonotypes. Sequenced material: blood. The receptors come from a person aged 50-59 years with breast cancer.

The sample holds a few counts of this clone. This chain links TRBV30 with TRBJ1-1; possibly TRBD1 for D (5 bases). CDR3 length: 14 amino acids. V lost 2 bases to trimming and J lost 3 bases, with 13 bases between them. Germline loops: CDR1 GTSNPN, CDR2 SVGIG (reference sequence). DNA of the CDR3: TGTGCCTGGAGTCGGGACTCGGGGGACACTGAAGCTTTCTTT. Translation: CAWSRDSGDTEAFF.

V is TRBV7-2 and J is TRBJ2-5, with D perhaps TRBD2 (5 bases). Germline CDR1 and CDR2: SGHTA and FQGNSA. Trimming took off 1 base at V and 1 base at J, with 10 bases between the two ends. The CDR3 totals 15 residues. The CDR3 reads CASSLVPGSQETQYF. CDR3 DNA: TGTGCCAGCAGCTTAGTACCGGGATCCCAAGAGACCCAGTACTTC.

The genes are TRBV5-1 and TRBJ1-4, with D unresolved. The V and J ends lost 4 bases and 6 bases respectively, with 4 bases between them. CDR1 SGHRS and CDR2 YFSETQ come from the germline V gene. The CDR3 contains 11 residues. The chain's CDR3 is CASSLDEKLFF. DNA of the CDR3: TGCGCCAGCAGCCTCGATGAAAAACTGTTTTTT.

The genes are TRBV11-2 and TRBJ2-1, with TRBD2 identical over 8 bases. The CDR3 totals 15 residues. CDR1 is SGHAT and CDR2 is FQNNGV in the germline V gene. The trim removed 4 bases at V and 4 bases at J, leaving 6 bases unmatched. As DNA, the CDR3 is TGTGCCAGCAGCTCCCGGGGGGGGGATTACAATGAGCAGTTCTTC. Protein product: CASSSRGGDYNEQFF.

This rearrangement joins TRBV4-2 to TRBJ2-7, with TRBD1 matching 7 bases. The CDR3 totals 15 residues. The germline V gene has CDR1 LGHNA and CDR2 YNFKEQ. After removal of 0 bases from V and 3 bases from J, the junction contained 5 bases not matched to a gene. The chain's CDR3 is CASSQEKDRYYEQYF. CDR3 coding DNA: TGTGCCAGCAGCCAAGAAAAGGACAGGTACTACGAGCAGTACTTC.

The J gene is TRBJ2-5, the V gene TRBV9; a weak D match, TRBD1 (5 bases). The CDR3 runs 14 residues. Deletions cut 4 bases from V and 5 bases from J, with 15 bases between. Germline loops: CDR1 SGDLS, CDR2 YYNGEE. For the CDR3, the DNA is TGTGCCAGCAGCCCCTGGGGCGGTAGGGAGACCCAGTACTTC. It is translated as CASSPWGGRETQYF.

The genes are TRBV5-5 and TRBJ2-7, with D tentatively TRBD1 or TRBD2 (5 bases each). Germline-derived CDR1 and CDR2 are SGHKS and YYEKEE (reference sequence). Deletions cut 4 bases from V and 4 bases from J, with 15 bases between. This CDR3 spans 14 amino acids. The CDR3 here is CASSPVGRSYEQYF. The CDR3 DNA reads TGTGCCAGCAGCCCAGTGGGACGGAGTTACGAGCAGTACTTC.